What follows describes a single T cell receptor beta chain. Its specificity is not known. This sample is part of a study of cytomegalovirus exposure and HLA in healthy donors. The PCR used 60 Vbeta and 13 Jbeta primers. The method was immunoSEQ multiplex PCR; TCRdb's version includes in-frame clones alone and lacks a portion of them. This table holds some 180,000 clones, roughly 80% found once. Germline CDR1 is SGHRS and CDR2 is YFSETQ. This CDR3 comprises 16 residues. J lost 5 bases, V lost 4 bases, and 10 bases had no gene match. Study-level findings and limits: Presence/absence analysis assumed near-uniform sequencing depth across donors. Across donors, most TCRs were seen rarely, yet some public ones were widespread. In vitro checks showed that a few CMV-associated chains really do target CMV antigens. Fewer N-insertions than the roughly 600-donor mean were reportedly shown by an Asian-associated ancestry cluster in a later analysis.

V gene TRBV5-1 combines with J gene TRBJ2-5, with TRBD2 identical over 11 bases. This sequence was found in a woman under 30 in good health and CMV-seronegative. The specimen was PBMCs. CDR3 DNA: TGCGCCAGCAGCCGTAGCGGGAGGGCCCAGGGGGAGACCCAGTACTTC. As protein: CASSRSGRAQGETQYF.